Following are 8 T cell receptor beta chains from one sample sequenced in a study of control samples from healthy donors and cancer patients. Only in-frame clones appear in the TCRdb table, and some are missing; sequencing was by immunoSEQ multiplex PCR. The sample holds about 70,000 clones; over 75% are singletons and the top ten take 25% to 35%. The sequenced material came from blood. These receptors all stem from a man aged 45-65 years in good health.

This clone has just a few counts. The chain uses TRBV27 and TRBJ1-2, with D tentatively TRBD1 (5 bases). The CDR3 consists of 14 residues. The V and J ends lost 5 bases and 2 bases respectively, with 12 bases between them. From germline, CDR1 is MNHEY and CDR2 SMNVEV (reference sequence). CDR3 nucleotides: TGTGCCAGCAGTCCGATCAGGGTAAACTATGGCTACACCTTC. Its protein product is CASSPIRVNYGYTF.

The CDR3 here is CASSPMTSGRADTQYF. CDR3 bases: TGTGCCAGTAGCCCGATGACTAGCGGGAGGGCAGATACGCAGTATTTT. The chain recombines TRBV19 with TRBJ2-3; 14 bases agree with TRBD2. The trim removed 6 bases at V and 4 bases at J, leaving 6 bases unmatched. Germline V gene sequence: CDR1 LNHDA, CDR2 SQIVND (reference sequence). This CDR3 contains 16 residues.

The V and J genes are TRBV12-3 or TRBV12-4 and TRBJ1-3; D unclear. The CDR3 extends over 13 amino acids. V shed 7 bases and J shed 2 bases, with 9 bases lying between them. This chain's CDR3 is CASNSGTGNTIYF. The CDR3, as DNA: TGTGCCAGCAATTCTGGAACTGGAAACACCATATATTTT.

V gene TRBV7-9 combines with J gene TRBJ1-2, with no clear D. The germline gives CDR1 SEHNR, CDR2 FQNEAQ (reference sequence). V was pared by 0 bases and J by 2 bases, with 16 bases between. The length of the CDR3 is 17 residues. The CDR3 reads CASSLAPPELLNYGYTF. The CDR3 DNA sequence: TGTGCCAGCAGCTTAGCGCCGCCAGAGTTACTCAACTATGGCTACACCTTC.

The chain recombines TRBV7-2 with TRBJ2-7; D may be TRBD2 (7 bases). V lost 5 bases and J 3 bases, leaving 11 bases between the germline ends. Per the germline V gene, CDR1 is SGHTA and CDR2 is FQGNSA. The CDR3 has 13 residues. This CDR3 reads CASSRGANYEQYF. The CDR3 DNA reads TGTGCCAGCAGCCGGGGGGCCAACTACGAGCAGTACTTC.

The rearrangement joins TRBV5-4 to TRBJ2-5; D may be TRBD2 (7 bases). V lost 2 bases and J 3 bases, leaving 17 bases between the germline ends. This CDR3 region has 16 residues. Germline V gene sequence: CDR1 SGHNT, CDR2 YYREEE (reference sequence). The CDR3: CASSLAFGGGEETQYF. The CDR3 nucleotides are TGTGCCAGCAGCTTAGCGTTTGGAGGGGGGGAAGAGACCCAGTACTTC.

This chain uses TRBV5-5 with TRBJ1-6; D uncertain. This CDR3 has 15 residues. Germline V lookup: CDR1 SGHKS, CDR2 YYEKEE (reference sequence). V was shortened by 4 bases and J by 7 bases, with 15 bases between the two germline ends. CDR3 in amino acids: CASSEEMGRNSPLHF. The CDR3 DNA reads TGTGCCAGCAGCGAAGAGATGGGGAGAAATTCACCCCTCCACTTT. Based on the CDR3 plus reference TRBV5-5 and TRBJ1-6, the full variable domain is DAGVTQSPTHLIKTRGQQVTLRCSPISGHKSVSWYQQVLGQGPQFIFQYYEKEERGRGNFPDRFSARQFPNYSSELNVNALLLGDSALYLCASSEEMGRNSPLHFGNGTRLTVT.

The CDR3 protein is CAWSVQPRRTEAFF. The DNA of the CDR3 is TGTGCCTGGAGTGTACAGCCTCGTCGCACTGAAGCTTTCTTT. The chain joins TRBV30 to TRBJ1-1; D is unclear. Per germline, CDR1 GTSNPN and CDR2 SVGIG (reference sequence). The CDR3 has 14 amino acids. Trimming shortened V by 0 bases and J by 4 bases, and 12 bases separated the two germline ends.